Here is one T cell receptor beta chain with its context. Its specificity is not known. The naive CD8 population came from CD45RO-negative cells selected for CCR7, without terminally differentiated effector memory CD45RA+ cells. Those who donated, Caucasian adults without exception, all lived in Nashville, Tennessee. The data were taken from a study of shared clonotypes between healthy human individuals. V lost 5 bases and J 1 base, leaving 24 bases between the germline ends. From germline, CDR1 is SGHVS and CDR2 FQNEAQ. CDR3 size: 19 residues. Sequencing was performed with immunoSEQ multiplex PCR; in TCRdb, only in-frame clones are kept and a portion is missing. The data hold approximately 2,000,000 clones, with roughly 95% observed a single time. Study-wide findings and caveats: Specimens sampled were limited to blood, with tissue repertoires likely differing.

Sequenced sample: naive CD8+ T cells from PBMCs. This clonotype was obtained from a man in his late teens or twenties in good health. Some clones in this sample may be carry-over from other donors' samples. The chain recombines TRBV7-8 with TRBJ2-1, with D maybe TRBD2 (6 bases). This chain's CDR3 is CASSRFLVGSGVSYNEQFF. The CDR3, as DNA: TGTGCCAGCAGCCGTTTTCTCGTTGGCTCGGGAGTTTCCTACAATGAGCAGTTCTTC.